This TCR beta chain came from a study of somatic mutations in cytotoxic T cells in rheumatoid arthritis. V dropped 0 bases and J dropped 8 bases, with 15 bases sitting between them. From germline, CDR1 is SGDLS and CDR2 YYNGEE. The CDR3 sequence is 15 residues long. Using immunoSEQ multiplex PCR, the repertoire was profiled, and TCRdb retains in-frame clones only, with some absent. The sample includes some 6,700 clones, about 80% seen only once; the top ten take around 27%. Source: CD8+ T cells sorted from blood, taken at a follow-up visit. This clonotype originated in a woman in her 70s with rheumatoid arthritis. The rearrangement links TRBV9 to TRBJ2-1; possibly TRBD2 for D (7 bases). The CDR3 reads CASSVGFPGGDEQFF. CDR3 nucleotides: TGTGCCAGCAGCGTAGGGTTTCCGGGGGGCGATGAGCAGTTCTTC.